The rows below give T cell receptor beta chains drawn from one sample of a study of T cell repertoires in cytomegalovirus infection. MiXCR was run by TCRdb on the reads, yielding one entry per CDR3 protein. The sample lists around 440,000 distinct CDR3 sequences, 11% seen once, with more than 8.5% in the top ten. Sequencing was carried out using PBMCs. Every receptor here comes from a human donor in good health (CMV status not recorded). Some clones in this sample may be carry-over from other donors' samples. CDR3s include the opening cysteine and the closing phenylalanine or tryptophan. A D gene is named only where the DNA matches it firmly. A clone size is listed for some rows: how often the clone was seen (once, few, many), or a class if it is expanded.

d_call j_call v_call clone_size cdr3_aa cdr3_nt
TRBD2 TRBJ2-7 TRBV7-2 many CASSLVSGTGGFF TGTGCCAGCAGCTTAGTAAGCGGGACCGGTGGGTTCTTC
- TRBJ1-1 TRBV5-6 - CASNPTAANTEAFF TGTGCCAGCAACCCGACCGCAGCGAACACTGAAGCTTTCTTT
TRBD1 TRBJ1-2 TRBV5-4 many CASSLTGTGYGYTF TGTGCCAGCAGCTTGACCGGGACAGGGTATGGCTACACCTTC
- TRBJ2-1 TRBV10-3 - CAISEAGGEQFF TGTGCCATCAGTGAGGCTGGAGGTGAGCAGTTCTTC
- TRBJ2-2 TRBV7-9 many CASRLYGAGELFF TGTGCCAGCAGGCTGTATGGTGCCGGGGAGCTGTTTTTT
TRBD1 TRBJ2-7 TRBV7-6 many CASSLGGRGLEQYF TGTGCCAGCAGCTTAGGGGGCAGGGGGCTGGAGCAGTACTTC
- TRBJ1-5 TRBV28 - CASSSPGSPRGSNQPQHF TGTGCCAGCAGTTCACCGGGATCCCCAAGGGGAAGCAATCAGCCCCAGCATTTT
- TRBJ2-7 TRBV7-9 many CASSRRTARPYEQYF TGTGCCAGCAGCAGAAGGACAGCTCGCCCCTACGAGCAGTACTTC
- TRBJ2-7 TRBV7-2 many CASSPRGGVSYEQYF TGTGCCAGCAGCCCTCGAGGGGGGGTGTCCTACGAGCAGTACTTC
TRBD1 TRBJ2-7 TRBV6-1 many CAGTSTPGQTLYEQYF TGTGCCGGCACGTCGACCCCGGGACAGACTCTATACGAGCAGTACTTC
- TRBJ1-1 TRBV12-3/TRBV12-4 - CASSLSGDPEAFF TGTGCCAGCAGTTTATCGGGGGATCCTGAAGCTTTCTTT
- TRBJ1-6 TRBV3-1 - CASSQVGLGLVHF TGTGCCAGCAGTCAGGTTGGGTTAGGGTTAGTCCACTTT
- TRBJ1-5 TRBV6-6 - CASSPTLQPQHF TGTGCCAGCAGCCCGACTTTGCAGCCCCAGCATTTT
- TRBJ2-2 TRBV6-1 many CASSPSAGELFF TGTGCCAGCAGCCCATCCGCCGGGGAGCTGTTTTTT